The subject of this entry is one T cell receptor beta chain. The antigen remains unidentified. These data come from a study of blood T cells in healthy people across ages. At the level of the study: With template switching, about one barcoded beta molecule was captured per two T cells. Study-wide points: The study found TCR beta diversity correlated strongly with naive T cell percentage. Long-lived and aged donors differed, with more naive CD4+ cells and higher diversity in the long-lived.

A second PCR, run for about 6 to 12 cycles, used a sample-barcoded 5' primer plus a J-beta primer mix. From the 5' RACE reads, TCRdb called clonotypes with MiXCR, one entry per CDR3 protein. The sample records about 720,000 distinct CDR3 sequences, about a fifth being singletons. With each sample, at least 5 micrograms of total RNA were extracted. This receptor was obtained from a man aged 70 or older in good health. Specimen: blood.

The CDR3 nucleotides are TGTGCCAGCAAAGCGGACAGGGCTATGTACAATGAGCAGTTCTTC. As protein: CASKADRAMYNEQFF. V and J are TRBV6-1 and TRBJ2-1, with 8 bases lining up with TRBD1. Trimming took 7 bases from V and 4 from J; bases not matched to a gene: 9. The germline V gene has CDR1 MNHNS and CDR2 SASEGT. The CDR3 covers 15 residues.